This TCR beta chain stems from a study of response to subunit inactivated influenza vaccine (dated by TCRdb to between 2017 and 2018). Study-level background: The study used deep quantitative T cell receptor repertoire profiling to track responses to a trivalent subunit inactivated influenza vaccine.

This clonotype was picked up many times. There is no known antigen for this receptor. Within one base of it there is no much larger clone, and no base qualities were kept. Spanning cysteine to phenylalanine, the CDR3 consists of 17 amino acids. The read is trimmed to its CDR3 DNA, 51 bases read in frame from base 1. CDR1 KGHSH and CDR2 LQKENI are derived from the germline V gene. Relative to germline, V is missing 3 bases and J is missing 5 bases, with 9 bases of the junction outside any gene match. Beyond this particular receptor, the publication reports: The authors suggested that each seasonal influenza vaccination may recruit only a limited number of new T cells.

The receptor library was made with RT-PCR. The instrument was an Illumina HiSeq 2500. In TCRdb, the public reads were trimmed at Q25 with fastp and aligned with MiXCR, with productive beta chains retained. Merged by CDR3 protein, the rows form single entries marked with the most common genes and DNA. The sample contains approximately 170,000 distinct CDR3 sequences, roughly 12% of them found a single time. Together, the top ten hold approximately 30% of the sample. These data are also associated with another study on T cells expressing NK-cell markers. The second paper states: The TCR beta cDNA libraries were made using 5'RACE template switching, a step that added both a universal primer site and unique molecular identifiers. TCR beta-chain repertoires were profiled in sorted CD3+CD56+NKG2C+, CD3+CD56+NKG2C- and CD3+CD56-NKG2C+ T-cell subsets from seven or eight donors. Among the eight sequenced donors, seven were HCMV-seropositive and one was HCMV-seronegative. In several experiments an anti-gammadeltaTCR antibody was added to restrict sorting to alphabetaTCR-expressing T cells. In six donors, the dominant CD3+CD56+NKG2C+ clonotypes ranked among the top 10 CD8+ clonotypes, making up roughly 1.0-8% of CD8+ T cells. Those dominant clonotypes were again the most abundant among CD3+CD56-NKG2C+ cells in a handful of donors, at about 25-60.1%. Whether the expanded NKG2C-expressing T cell clones were specific for HCMV antigens was left unclear. The study sequenced eight donors, all healthy volunteers chosen at random: three men and five women. HCMV-specific IgG was detected in serum with a commercial ELISA kit to determine HCMV serostatus. Ficoll density gradient centrifugation was used to isolate peripheral blood mononuclear cells from blood. Magnetic immunoseparation with Miltenyi isolation kits was used to isolate CD4+ and CD8+ T cells from PBMC. cDNA synthesis was primed from the TCR beta constant segment, followed by two successive PCR amplification steps. Illumina HiSeq 2000/2500, MiSeq or NextSeq was used to sequence libraries as 2 x 150 bp reads. MIGEC handled demultiplexing of the reads and grouping by UMI, while MiTCR was used to assemble and quantify clonotypes. To remove erroneous sequences, TCR cDNA sequences were retained only when supported by two or more reads. The tcR package was used for downstream repertoire analysis, and clonotypes were matched between fractions using CDR3 nucleotide sequence together with V segment. VDJmatch was used to annotate antigen specificity against VDJdb, with one amino acid substitution in CDR3 permitted.

The chain couples TRBV18 to TRBJ2-1; TRBD2 agrees with 11 junctional bases. The specimen comprised CD8+ T cells sorted from PBMCs, sampled roughly 13 days after vaccination. The TCR was taken from a man aged 50 to 59 who received an inactivated influenza vaccine. Donor details come from another sample of the same person, matched by shared clones. The sequenced DNA: TGTGCCAGCTCACCTATCCCCGGGACTAGCGGCCACAATGAGCAGTTCTTC. This gives the protein CASSPIPGTSGHNEQFF.